The 6 T cell receptor beta chains given below trace back to one sample, sequenced in a study of cytomegalovirus exposure and HLA in healthy donors. This table comes from immunoSEQ multiplex PCR, and its TCRdb copy is limited to in-frame clones, with some not included. Of over 200,000 clones in the sample, 88% were seen once. The sequencing input was PBMCs. The receptors stem from a woman between 18 and 29 years old in good health and CMV-seronegative.

V and J are TRBV4-1 and TRBJ2-7; TRBD1 agrees at 11 bases. J was trimmed by 5 bases and V by 1 base; bases with no gene match: 13. The CDR3 totals 18 residues. CDR1 is MGHRA, CDR2 YSYEKL, per germline. CDR3 in amino acids: CASSQVHIPGQGVDEQYF. CDR3 nucleotides: TGCGCCAGCAGCCAAGTTCACATACCGGGACAGGGGGTCGACGAGCAGTACTTC.

CDR3 region: CASSVRDTGELFF. CDR3 in DNA: TGTGCCAGCAGCGTCCGGGACACCGGGGAGCTGTTTTTT. The V call is TRBV6-4, the J call TRBJ2-2; D uncertain. The CDR3 runs to 13 residues. V was cut by 6 bases and J by 3 bases, with 8 bases left in between. Germline CDR1 and CDR2: MRHNA and SNTAGT.

DNA for the CDR3: TGTGCCAGCTCACAATCACAACCTACTAGCGGCTACGAGCAGTACTTC. It codes for CASSQSQPTSGYEQYF. The rearrangement links TRBV18 to TRBJ2-7; 8 bases match TRBD2. CDR1 is KGHSH, CDR2 LQKENI, per germline. The trim removed 4 bases at V and 3 bases at J, leaving 11 bases unmatched. This CDR3 is 16 amino acids long. The whole variable domain, filled in from reference TRBV18 and TRBJ2-7, reads NAGVMQNPRHLVRRRGQEARLRCSPMKGHSHVYWYRQLPEEGLKFMVYLQKENIIDESGMPKERFSAEFPKEGPSILRIQQVVRGDSAAYFCASSQSQPTSGYEQYFGPGTRLTVT.

The rearrangement links TRBV7-3 to TRBJ2-1; 9 nucleotides align to TRBD2. The ends lost 3 bases at V and 8 bases at J; junction bases unmatched: 8. The CDR3 has 15 amino acids. Germline V CDR1 and CDR2: SGHTA, FQGTGA. This chain's CDR3 is CASSFAGGPGYEQFF. CDR3 sequence (DNA): TGTGCCAGCAGCTTTGCGGGAGGGCCGGGGTATGAGCAGTTCTTC.

The V gene is TRBV5-8, the J gene TRBJ1-4, with D perhaps matching TRBD1 (5 bases). The germline V gene has CDR1 SGHTS and CDR2 YDEGEE. CDR3 length equals 15 residues. Trimming took 3 bases from V and 5 from J, leaving 14 bases between them. This CDR3 reads CASSSMGLTNEKLFF. CDR3 coding DNA: TGTGCCAGCAGCTCCATGGGACTCACCAATGAAAAACTGTTTTTT.

This clone was observed a handful of times. The CDR3 loop is CASSALDRGTAGELFF. CDR3 DNA sequence: TGTGCCAGCAGTGCCTTGGACAGGGGGACGGCCGGGGAGCTGTTTTTT. This chain connects TRBV6-1 to TRBJ2-2, with TRBD1 matching 10 bases. The V gene end was trimmed by 4 bases and the J gene end by 6 bases; junction bases not matched to a gene: 8. Germline CDR1 is MNHNS and CDR2 is SASEGT. This CDR3 is built from 16 residues.